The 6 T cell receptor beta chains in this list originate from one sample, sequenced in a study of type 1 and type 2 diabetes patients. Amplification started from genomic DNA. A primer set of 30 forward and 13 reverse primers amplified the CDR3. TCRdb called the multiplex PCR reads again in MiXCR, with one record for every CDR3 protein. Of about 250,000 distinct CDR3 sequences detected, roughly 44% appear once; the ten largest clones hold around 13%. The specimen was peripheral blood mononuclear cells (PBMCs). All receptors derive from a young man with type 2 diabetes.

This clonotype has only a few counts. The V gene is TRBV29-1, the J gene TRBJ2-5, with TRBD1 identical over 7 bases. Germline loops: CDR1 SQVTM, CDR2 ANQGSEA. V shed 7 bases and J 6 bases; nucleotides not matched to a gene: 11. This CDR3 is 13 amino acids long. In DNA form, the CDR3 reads TGCAGCGAATCGACAGGGTTGGGAAAGACCCAGTACTTC. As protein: CSESTGLGKTQYF.

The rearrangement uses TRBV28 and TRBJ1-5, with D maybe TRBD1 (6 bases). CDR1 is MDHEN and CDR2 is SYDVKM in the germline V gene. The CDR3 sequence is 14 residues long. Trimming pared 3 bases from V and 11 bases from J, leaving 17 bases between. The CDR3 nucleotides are TGTGCCAGCAGTTTGTTGGGGGGGCAGCAGTCCCAGCATTTT. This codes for CASSLLGGQQSQHF.

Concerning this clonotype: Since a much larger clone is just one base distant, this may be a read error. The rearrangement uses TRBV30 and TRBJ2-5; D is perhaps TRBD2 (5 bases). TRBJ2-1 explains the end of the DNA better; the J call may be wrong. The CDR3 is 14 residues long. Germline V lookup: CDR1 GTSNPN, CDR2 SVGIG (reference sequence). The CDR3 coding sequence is TGTGCCTGGATCGGCCGAGGGCGCAGTAATGAGCAGTTCTTC. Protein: CAWIGRGRSNEQFF.

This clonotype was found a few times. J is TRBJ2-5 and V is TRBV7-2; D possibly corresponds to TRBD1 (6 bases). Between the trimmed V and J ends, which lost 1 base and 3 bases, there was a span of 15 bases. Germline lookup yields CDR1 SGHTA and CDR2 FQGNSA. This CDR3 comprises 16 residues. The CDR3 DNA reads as TGTGCCAGCAGCTTAGTCGGTAACAGGGTGGAAGAGACCCAGTACTTC. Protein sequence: CASSLVGNRVEETQYF.

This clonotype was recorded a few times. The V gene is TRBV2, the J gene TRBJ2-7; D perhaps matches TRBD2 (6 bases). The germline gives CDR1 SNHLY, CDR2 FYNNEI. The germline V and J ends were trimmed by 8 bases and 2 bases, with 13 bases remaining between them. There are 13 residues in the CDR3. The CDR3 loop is CASGTGYTYEQYF. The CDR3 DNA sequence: TGTGCCAGCGGGACTGGCTATACCTACGAGCAGTACTTC.

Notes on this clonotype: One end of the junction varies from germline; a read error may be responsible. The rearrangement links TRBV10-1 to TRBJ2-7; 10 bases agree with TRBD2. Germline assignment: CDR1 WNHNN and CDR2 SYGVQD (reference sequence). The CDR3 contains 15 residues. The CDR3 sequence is CASSPSSSGSYEQYF. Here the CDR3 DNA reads TGTGCCAGCAGCCCCAGCTCTAGCGGGAGCTACGAGCAGTACTTC.